Here is one TCR beta chain with its context. Its antigen is unidentified. These data are taken from a study of immune cell composition in non-small cell lung cancer. Whole-study context: Histologic subtype was mainly adenocarcinoma or squamous cell carcinoma. The study, taken as a whole, reports: In adenocarcinoma, maximal tumour-associated clone frequency tracked TIL tumour reactivity. Shared sequences between tumour-reactive and dominant in vivo clones were not proven.

Profiling relied on immunoSEQ multiplex PCR, and the TCRdb table lists in-frame clones only, not all of them. The profile covers roughly 9,500 clones, with around 77% appearing a single time and over 10% taken by the ten largest. After removal of 2 bases from V and 4 bases from J, the junction contained 6 bases not matched to a gene. The V gene's germline CDR1 is MNHEY and CDR2 SVGAGI. This CDR3 is built from 16 residues. Normal lung was sampled as far from the tumour as possible, at least 3 cm. Genomic DNA came from frozen unsorted single-cell suspensions. The chain uses TRBV6-5 and TRBJ2-7; 12 positions agree with TRBD1. The sequenced sample was non-adjacent lung tissue. This sequence was found in a human donor with non-small cell lung cancer. CDR3 in amino acids: CASSYEWDRGQYEQYF. CDR3 bases: TGTGCCAGCAGTTACGAATGGGACAGGGGGCAGTACGAGCAGTACTTC.